The 17 T cell receptor beta chains in this list originate from one sample, sequenced in a study of response to subunit inactivated influenza vaccine. TCRdb ran MiXCR on the RT-PCR reads and lists one entry per CDR3 protein. The sample contains more than 550,000 distinct CDR3 sequences, 10% to 15% of which appear only once. The sequenced sample was PBMCs from blood, obtained on the day of vaccination. The receptors were gathered from a man aged 45 to 65 who received an inactivated influenza vaccine.

This rearrangement joins TRBV7-8 to TRBJ2-3; TRBD2 matches 8 bases. The CDR3 has 15 amino acids. V was clipped by 6 bases and J by 5 bases; unmatched bases: 10. The V gene's germline CDR1 is SGHVS and CDR2 FQNEAQ. The CDR3 is CASRPIRAGEDTQYF. DNA of the CDR3: TGTGCCAGCAGACCCATAAGAGCGGGAGAAGATACGCAGTATTTT.

This clonotype was recorded at least ten times. The chain couples TRBV7-2 to TRBJ2-1; 10 nucleotides match TRBD2. Germline V lookup: CDR1 SGHTA, CDR2 FQGNSA. V lost 1 base, J lost 0 bases, and 0 bases stayed unmatched. The CDR3 covers 16 residues. The DNA of the CDR3 is TGTGCCAGCAGCTTAGTAGCGGGAGGCTCCTACAATGAGCAGTTCTTC. Its protein product is CASSLVAGGSYNEQFF.

This clonotype has only a few counts. The chain carries TRBV3-1 and TRBJ1-3, with D tentatively TRBD1 (6 bases). The CDR3 extends over 15 amino acids. Per the germline V gene, CDR1 is LGHDT and CDR2 is YNNKEL (reference sequence). The ends were cut back, 0 bases at V and 4 bases at J, with 10 bases in the middle. The chain's CDR3 is CASSQERTEGNTIYF. In nucleotides, the CDR3 is TGTGCCAGCAGCCAAGAACGGACAGAAGGAAACACCATATATTTT. The complete variable domain, with remaining parts taken from reference TRBV3-1 and TRBJ1-3, reads DTAVSQTPKYLVTQMGNDKSIKCEQNLGHDTMYWYKQDSKKFLKIMFSYNNKELIINETVPNRFSPKSPDKAHLNLHINSLELGDSAVYFCASSQERTEGNTIYFGEGSWLTVV.

This clonotype was observed a handful of times. The rearrangement joins TRBV12-3 or TRBV12-4 to TRBJ2-2; D is uncertain. The CDR3 loop spans 14 amino acids. V shed 0 bases and J shed 5 bases, with 7 bases lying between them. In nucleotides, the CDR3 is TGTGCCAGCAGTTTAGCGACGGTAACCGGGGAGCTGTTTTTT. This encodes CASSLATVTGELFF.

The sample holds a few counts of this clonotype. The chain combines TRBV15 with TRBJ2-1; 8 bases line up with TRBD1. CDR1 is LNHNV and CDR2 is YYDKDF in the germline V gene (reference sequence). The CDR3 covers 17 residues. Trimming cost V 4 bases and J 5 bases; bases outside gene matches: 13. Here the CDR3 DNA reads TGTGCCACCAGCACCACAGCCGGGACAGGAACTCACAATGAGCAGTTCTTC. It specifies CATSTTAGTGTHNEQFF.

The V call is TRBV20-1, the J call TRBJ2-5; the match to TRBD2 covers 9 bases. The CDR3 spans 15 residues. CDR1 is DFQATT and CDR2 is SNEGSKA in the germline V gene (reference sequence). V was clipped by 3 bases and J by 2 bases; unmatched bases: 7. CDR3 in DNA: TGCAGTGCTAGTCGTAGCGGGGGCTCACAAGAGACCCAGTACTTC. Translating gives CSASRSGGSQETQYF.

This rearrangement joins TRBV7-7 to TRBJ2-7, with a possible D match to TRBD1 (6 bases). This CDR3 is 17 amino acids long. V lost 1 base and J 3 bases, leaving 19 bases between the germline ends. CDR1 and CDR2 (germline): SSHAT, FNYEAQ (reference sequence). Written as DNA, the CDR3 is TGTGCCAGCAGCTTAGGGTTATCCAGGGGTGACTTCTACGAGCAGTACTTC. This sequence encodes CASSLGLSRGDFYEQYF.

This clonotype was seen a handful of times. The chain links TRBV27 to TRBJ2-7; tentative D call: TRBD1 (5 bases). Germline V gives CDR1 MNHEY, CDR2 SMNVEV (reference sequence). Trimming cost V 5 bases and J 2 bases, with 13 bases left between them. The CDR3 spans 14 residues. CDR3 sequence: CASSPWPRAYEQYF. The CDR3 region has the DNA TGTGCCAGCAGTCCATGGCCCAGGGCCTACGAGCAGTACTTC.

This clonotype appeared many times. The junction departs from germline at one end; a sequencing error may be responsible. The gene calls are TRBV5-1 and TRBJ2-2, with TRBD2 identical over 8 bases. The CDR3 sequence is 16 residues long. Germline lookup yields CDR1 SGHRS and CDR2 YFSETQ. CDR3 sequence (DNA): TGTGCCAGCAGCTTATCGGGACTAGCGAACACCGGGGAGCTGTTTTTT. It specifies CASSLSGLANTGELFF.

The genes are TRBV12-3 or TRBV12-4 and TRBJ2-3; D unclear. Trimming removed 7 bases at V and 2 bases at J, with 7 bases between. The CDR3 sequence is 12 residues long. CDR3 DNA sequence: TGTGCCAGCACCACCTTCACAGATACGCAGTATTTT. Residues: CASTTFTDTQYF.

This clonotype occurred many times. The chain couples TRBV5-1 to TRBJ2-2; a possible D gene is TRBD1 (5 bases). This CDR3 has 15 amino acids. V gave up 0 bases and J gave up 4 bases, with 10 bases separating them. Per the germline V gene, CDR1 is SGHRS and CDR2 is YFSETQ. CDR3 amino acids: CASSLVPGITGELFF. The CDR3 DNA reads TGCGCCAGCAGCTTGGTTCCAGGGATCACCGGGGAGCTGTTTTTT.

At least ten counts were recorded for this clonotype. This rearrangement joins TRBV7-2 to TRBJ2-7, with 7 bases aligning to TRBD1. Germline values: CDR1 SGHTA, CDR2 FQGNSA. The J segment lost 2 bases and the V segment lost 5 bases, leaving 6 bases of the junction unmatched. This CDR3 contains 14 residues. The CDR3 DNA reads as TGTGCCAGCAGCACTACGACAGGGCCCTACGAGCAGTACTTC. Translated: CASSTTTGPYEQYF. The variable domain in full, completed from reference TRBV7-2 and TRBJ2-7, reads GAGVSQSPSNKVTEKGKDVELRCDPISGHTALYWYRQSLGQGLEFLIYFQGNSAPDKSGLPSDRFSAERTGGSVSTLTIQRTQQEDSAVYLCASSTTTGPYEQYFGPGTRLTVT.

The rearrangement uses TRBV11-2 and TRBJ2-4; 10 positions match TRBD1. The ends lost 4 bases at V and 7 bases at J; junction bases unmatched: 7. Germline V gene sequence: CDR1 SGHAT, CDR2 FQNNGV. The CDR3 sequence is 15 residues long. DNA of the CDR3: TGTGCCAGCAGCTGGGGTTCGGACAGGGGGAACATTCAGTACTTC. As protein: CASSWGSDRGNIQYF.

The chain has TRBV12-3 or TRBV12-4 and TRBJ2-1; TRBD2 matches 7 bases. The CDR3 loop spans 14 amino acids. V shed 3 bases and J 12 bases; nucleotides not matched to a gene: 11. The CDR3: CASSFRVAGVTQFF. The DNA for the CDR3 is TGTGCCAGCAGTTTCCGCGTCGCGGGAGTGACGCAGTTCTTC.

J is TRBJ2-4 and V is TRBV6-1; tentatively, D is TRBD2 (5 bases). Germline CDR1 MNHNS, CDR2 SASEGT. The CDR3 has 16 residues. Trimming shortened V by 2 bases and J by 3 bases, and 14 bases separated the two germline ends. The CDR3 loop reads CASSEYERMFKNIQYF. The CDR3 DNA follows: TGTGCCAGCAGTGAATATGAGCGGATGTTCAAAAACATTCAGTACTTC.

The J gene is TRBJ2-7, the V gene TRBV7-2; D possibly uses TRBD1 or TRBD2 (5 bases each). Germline CDR1 reads SGHTA; CDR2 reads FQGNSA. There are 15 residues in the CDR3. Trimming took 5 bases from V and 3 from J, leaving 17 bases between them. As DNA, the CDR3 is TGTGCCAGCAGCCCCGGGACCGGGGCGTACTACGAGCAGTACTTC. This translates into CASSPGTGAYYEQYF.

With regard to this clonotype: One end of the junction fails to match germline, which may point to a read error. J is TRBJ2-2 and V is TRBV6-1, with 7 bases that match TRBD2. The germline V gene encodes CDR1 MNHNS and CDR2 SASEGT. The CDR3 runs 13 residues. The CDR3 DNA reads as TGTGCCAGCAGGTTGGGGGGGACCGGGGAGCTGTATTTT. It specifies CASRLGGTGELYF.